The rows below give T cell receptor beta chains drawn from one sample of a study of PD-1 blockade in classical Hodgkin lymphoma. The repertoire was sequenced with immunoSEQ multiplex PCR; TCRdb's copy has only in-frame clones and lacks some. The sample consists of 89,000 or so clones, roughly 91% of them appearing once. The input for sequencing was peripheral blood mononuclear cells (PBMCs), taken before the second cycle of nivolumab. These receptor sequences come from a human donor with classical Hodgkin lymphoma. The CDR3 runs from the conserved cysteine through the conserved F or W.

TRBJ1-1,TRBV4-1,CASSQDFAGDTEAFF
TRBJ2-3,TRBV7-3,CASSLSNRGRADTQYF
TRBJ1-4,TRBV27,CASSLTGQGAEKLFF
TRBJ2-3,TRBV28,CASSFLAGITDTQYF
TRBJ1-2,TRBV19,CASSRQGVDYGYTF
TRBJ2-7,TRBV15,CATSPSALDEQYF
TRBJ2-3,TRBV27,CASSQTPFSTDTQYF
TRBJ2-7,TRBV2,CASRGGWYEQYF
TRBJ1-1,TRBV7-8,CASSSRQGVYAEAFF
TRBJ2-1,TRBV27,CASSLGTSGREQFF
TRBJ1-5,TRBV19,CASNRDSNQPQHF
TRBJ2-1,TRBV11-2,CASSLGGRLNEQFF
TRBJ2-3,TRBV4-1,CASSQRLASITDTQYF
TRBJ2-7,TRBV15,CATSSRREGPGEQYF
TRBJ2-1,TRBV27,CASRRVPSGQRSYNEQFF
TRBJ1-4,TRBV11-2,CASSVRRGDEKLFF
TRBJ2-1,TRBV7-8,CASSLRELGRITYNEQFF
TRBJ1-2,TRBV9,CASSLDINYGYTF
TRBJ1-1,TRBV18,CASSPTGQGLTEAFF
TRBJ1-5,TRBV6-5,CASSSTGAGINQPQHF
TRBJ2-7,TRBV14,CASSQYFGLNEQYF
TRBJ2-7,TRBV7-3,CASSSPGQPSYEQYF
TRBJ2-1,TRBV25-1,CASSDPSIAGGTYNEQFF
TRBJ2-7,TRBV27,CASSLSGATTTYEQYF
TRBJ2-1,TRBV9,CASSVYGQGWNEQFF
TRBJ1-1,TRBV6-5,CASSYSQAGVGAFF
TRBJ1-2,TRBV27,CASSLRQGAHGYTF
TRBJ2-3,TRBV10-2,CASSEDGSTDTQYF
TRBJ1-1,TRBV27,CASSVKRNTEAFF
TRBJ2-4,TRBV4-1,CASSHGPFGIQYF
TRBJ2-7,TRBV27,CASRNEGTGLYEQYF
TRBJ2-5,TRBV11-1,CASSLTGEETQYF
TRBJ1-1,TRBV25-1,CASGDTANTEAFF
TRBJ1-1,TRBV9,CASSGQGEDTEAFF
TRBJ1-2,TRBV14,CASSQSGQGVTGYTF
TRBJ2-1,TRBV27,CASVRLLGGNEQFF
TRBJ2-7,TRBV18,CASSVEVATSYEQYF
TRBJ1-2,TRBV28,CASSIWGRVYGYTF
TRBJ2-5,TRBV19,CASSSLAGGGYQETQYF
TRBJ2-4,TRBV5-6,CASSPNRGAAKNIQYF
TRBJ1-1,TRBV19,CGTVTVNTEAFF
TRBJ2-7,TRBV28,CASSAPRGGRYEQYF
TRBJ2-1,TRBV5-4,CASSLSFDEQFF
TRBJ2-7,TRBV15,CATSGTGSRRYF
TRBJ2-5,TRBV5-4,CASGTSGRGETQYF
TRBJ2-3,TRBV6-6,CASRLGGEASTDTQYF
TRBJ2-1,TRBV15,CATRQQGASYNEQFF
TRBJ1-1,TRBV27,CASRAGNQYTEAFF
TRBJ1-1,TRBV30,CAWSLRRITEAFF
TRBJ2-5,TRBV4-1,CASSRYETGGETQYF
TRBJ2-6,TRBV29-1,CSVETAAGANVLTF
TRBJ2-1,TRBV27,CASRAGGEYNEQFF
TRBJ2-7,TRBV6-5,CASTFAQEQYF
TRBJ1-1,TRBV9,CASSAGGRITEAFF
TRBJ2-1,TRBV18,CASSPPRLAGDNEQFF
TRBJ1-4,TRBV6-1,CASRTGNEKLFF
TRBJ2-5,TRBV19,CASSDSGETQYF
TRBJ2-2,TRBV19,CASSKAFTGELFF
TRBJ2-7,TRBV6-4,CASSDSWGQGSYEQYF
TRBJ2-5,TRBV28,CASSLRPSQETQYF